Included here is one TCR beta chain sequence, with context. The target antigen is unknown. The data are from a study of cytomegalovirus exposure and HLA in healthy donors. General study results and limits: Researchers counted around 170 TCR beta chains as cytomegalovirus-associated. Many donors carried some public TCRs, although rarity characterized most TCR sequences. It was reportedly the case that the classifier diagnosed cytomegalovirus status with high specificity and sensitivity.

Sequenced by immunoSEQ multiplex PCR; TCRdb stores in-frame clones only, minus some. The sample shows 300,000 or so clones, over 75% of them seen only once. V dropped 3 bases and J dropped 3; count of bases not matched to a gene: 4. CDR3 length equals 14 residues. Germline values: CDR1 SGHVS, CDR2 FQNEAQ. The gene calls are TRBV7-8 and TRBJ2-7; 8 bases are a match to TRBD1. The source of this sequence is a man aged 25-40 years in good health and CMV-seronegative. The sequencing sample was made of PBMCs. The CDR3 DNA reads TGTGCCAGCAGCTTGGACAGGGTCCTCTACGAGCAGTACTTC. Translated: CASSLDRVLYEQYF.